This entry lists 19 T cell receptor beta chains sequenced from one sample in a study of vaccination and CD4 T cells after COVID-19. For these receptors, no antigen is known. An Oncomine TCR Beta short-read assay was used to sequence the DNA from cultured CD4+ T cells. TCRdb re-called the PCR reads through MiXCR, storing one row per CDR3 protein. The sample shows thousands of distinct CDR3 sequences, about 63% of them seen only once. Specified treatment: approximately nine-day PBMC culture with coronavirus spike peptide pools or control peptides (ViraFEST assay). Source material: CD4+ T cells from blood, cultured in vitro. These receptors came from a human donor who had recovered from COVID-19.

The chain joins TRBV24-1 to TRBJ2-1, with 9 positions matching TRBD2. This CDR3 has 17 residues. The germline V gene has CDR1 KGHDR and CDR2 SFDVKD. Losses at the gene ends were 5 bases for V and 6 bases for J; bases not matched to a gene: 13. The CDR3 region is CATSVKQPGLALNEQFF. The CDR3 nucleotides read TGTGCCACCAGTGTCAAGCAGCCGGGACTAGCTCTCAATGAGCAGTTCTTC.

This clonotype was seen a few times. The chain has TRBV10-1 and TRBJ1-2; D unresolved. CDR3 length: 13 residues. V shed 3 bases and J shed 0 bases, with 5 bases lying between them. Germline CDR1 WNHNN, CDR2 SYGVQD (reference sequence). The CDR3 bases are TGCGCCAGCAGTGACAGCACTAACTATGGCTACACCTTC. Translation: CASSDSTNYGYTF.

This clonotype qualifies as medium-sized. The chain uses TRBV6-1 and TRBJ2-3, with unresolved D. The ends were cut back, 6 bases at V and 0 bases at J, with 4 bases in the middle. Looked up from germline, CDR1 is MNHNS and CDR2 is SASEGT. CDR3 length equals 12 residues. The CDR3: CASRDSTDTQYF. The CDR3 DNA follows: TGTGCCAGCAGAGATAGCACAGATACGCAGTATTTT.

This clonotype was counted between two and nine times. The chain recombines TRBV4-2 with TRBJ1-1; tentative D call: TRBD1 (5 bases). Trimming left V 0 bases short and J 4 bases short, with 9 bases between. The germline V gene has CDR1 LGHNA and CDR2 YNFKEQ. This CDR3 is built from 14 residues. The DNA of the CDR3 is TGTGCCAGCAGCCAAGATCCAGGGATCACTGAAGCTTTCTTT. Protein: CASSQDPGITEAFF.

The genes are TRBV20-1 and TRBJ1-5, with 12 nucleotides matching TRBD1. This CDR3 has 13 amino acids. CDR1 and CDR2 (germline): DFQATT, SNEGSKA (reference sequence). The J segment lost 5 bases and the V segment lost 6 bases, leaving 2 bases of the junction unmatched. DNA of the CDR3: TGCAGTGCGGGGACAGGGGGCTATCAGCCCCAGCATTTT. Translating gives CSAGTGGYQPQHF.

This clonotype was recorded once. The genes are TRBV10-3 and TRBJ2-3; tentatively, D is TRBD2 (5 bases). This CDR3 comprises 14 residues. Trimming pared 2 bases from V and 4 bases from J, leaving 10 bases between. Germline V gene lookup returns CDR1 ENHRY and CDR2 SYGVKD. For the CDR3, the DNA is TGTGCCATCAGTGAGGCTTCCGGGGCAGATACGCAGTATTTT. Amino acids: CAISEASGADTQYF.

The rearrangement uses TRBV7-2 and TRBJ2-7; 15 positions agree with TRBD2. CDR3 length equals 16 residues. J gave up 4 bases and V 5 bases, and 6 bases lay outside the gene matches. In germline, CDR1 is SGHTA, CDR2 FQGNSA. DNA for the CDR3: TGTGCCAGCAGCCGGACTAGCGGGGGGGCCGGGTACGAGCAGTACTTC. This codes for CASSRTSGGAGYEQYF.

This clonotype was counted once. A much larger clone lies a single base off, so this may be a read error. This chain joins TRBV4-1 and TRBJ2-2; 10 bases agree with TRBD2. Germline V lookup: CDR1 MGHRA, CDR2 YSYEKL. V trimming: 2 bases; J trimming: 2 bases; junction bases outside the gene matches: 5. This CDR3 contains 17 residues. CDR3 amino acids: CASSQNPSGGNTGELFF. In nucleotides, the CDR3 is TGCGCCAGCAGCCAAAATCCTAGCGGGGGAAACACCGGGGAGCTGTTTTTT.

This clonotype occurred a few times. This chain connects TRBV7-8 to TRBJ1-2; D gene uncertain. The V end was cut by 5 bases, the J end by 6 bases, with 19 bases between. From germline, CDR1 is SGHVS and CDR2 FQNEAQ. The CDR3 is 15 amino acids. CDR3 loop: CASSPRQNPRDGYTF. The CDR3 nucleotides read TGTGCCAGCAGCCCCCGACAAAATCCGAGGGATGGCTACACCTTC.

This clonotype was recorded once. This chain links TRBV30 with TRBJ1-2; D remains unclear. Trimming pared 4 bases from V and 0 bases from J, leaving 15 bases between. This CDR3 has 15 residues. The germline CDR1 and CDR2 sequences are GTSNPN and SVGIG (reference sequence). The CDR3 DNA is TGTGCCTGGATTGGAGGGAGAATAGCTAACTATGGCTACACCTTC. Translation gives CAWIGGRIANYGYTF.

The genes are TRBV7-2 and TRBJ2-1; TRBD2 matches 10 bases. The V gene end was trimmed by 7 bases and the J gene end by 10 bases; junction bases not matched to a gene: 13. CDR3 size: 15 residues. Germline V gene sequence: CDR1 SGHTA, CDR2 FQGNSA. Written as DNA, the CDR3 is TGTGCCAGCACCCTAGCGGGAGCGGCGTATTCGGAGCAGTTCTTC. Translating gives CASTLAGAAYSEQFF.

The chain combines TRBV20-1 with TRBJ2-1; 7 bases map to TRBD2. Germline V lookup: CDR1 DFQATT, CDR2 SNEGSKA (reference sequence). This CDR3 contains 14 residues. Germline trimming cut 1 base from V and 4 bases from J; bases unmatched to any gene: 4. As DNA, the CDR3 is TGCAGTGCTAGAGGGACGGGGGGATACAATGAGCAGTTCTTC. It yields the protein CSARGTGGYNEQFF.

CDR3 sequence reads: CASSFGDRADGNQPQHF. CDR3 bases: TGTGCCAGCAGCTTCGGGGACAGGGCTGACGGCAATCAGCCCCAGCATTTT. This rearrangement joins TRBV5-8 to TRBJ1-5; 9 bases map to TRBD1. Germline CDR1 is SGHTS and CDR2 is YDEGEE. This CDR3 has 17 residues. Trimming took 2 bases from V and 2 from J; bases not matched to a gene: 8. Using reference TRBV5-8 and TRBJ1-5 for the parts outside the CDR3, the full variable domain is EAGVTQSPTHLIKTRGQQATLRCSPISGHTSVYWYQQALGLGLQFLLWYDEGEERNRGNFPPRFSGRQFPNYSSELNVNALELEDSALYLCASSFGDRADGNQPQHFGDGTRLSIL.

The chain uses TRBV7-3 and TRBJ2-5, with D tentatively TRBD1 (5 bases). The CDR3 runs 13 residues. Trimming took off 5 bases at V and 7 bases at J, with 14 bases between the two ends. Germline CDR1 and CDR2: SGHTA and FQGTGA. In nucleotides, the CDR3 is TGTGCCAGCAGCCCGACAGCCCAGGGGACCCAGTACTTC. It is translated as CASSPTAQGTQYF.

The chain combines TRBV20-1 with TRBJ2-3; 9 bases map to TRBD2. The CDR3 totals 16 residues. The V gene's germline CDR1 is DFQATT and CDR2 SNEGSKA (reference sequence). Trimming at V came to 0 bases and at J to 2 bases, leaving 6 bases not matched to a gene. The CDR3 sequence is CSARDRRLAATDTQYF. CDR3 coding DNA: TGCAGTGCTAGAGATAGGAGACTAGCGGCCACAGATACGCAGTATTTT.

This clonotype was observed a few times. The gene calls are TRBV20-1 and TRBJ1-2; D is perhaps TRBD1 (5 bases). V was pared by 5 bases and J by 8 bases, with 9 bases between. Germline CDR1 and CDR2: DFQATT and SNEGSKA (reference sequence). The CDR3 spans 10 residues. CDR3 sequence (DNA): TGCAGTGCTCTCAGGGACGGCTACACCTTC. Translation gives CSALRDGYTF.

This clonotype was observed a handful of times. The chain employs TRBV7-9 and TRBJ1-5; D ambiguous. Looked up from germline, CDR1 is SEHNR and CDR2 is FQNEAQ (reference sequence). The CDR3 sequence is 12 residues long. V was cut by 4 bases and J by 4 bases, with 5 bases left in between. The CDR3 loop reads CASSSLNQPQHF. The CDR3, as DNA: TGTGCCAGCAGCTCCCTGAATCAGCCCCAGCATTTT.

The chain carries TRBV7-9 and TRBJ1-6; D unresolved. Germline V gene lookup returns CDR1 SEHNR and CDR2 FQNEAQ (reference sequence). The CDR3 runs to 10 residues. The V end was cut by 8 bases, the J end by 8 bases, with 4 bases between. The CDR3 nucleotides read TGTGCCAGCGGGGATTCACCCCTCCACTTT. Translated, it gives CASGDSPLHF.

V is TRBV12-3 or TRBV12-4 and J is TRBJ1-2; 7 bases fit TRBD1. CDR3 size: 12 residues. Losses at the gene ends were 4 bases for V and 8 bases for J; bases not matched to a gene: 4. The CDR3 DNA sequence: TGTGCCAGCAGTTCCCGACAGGGAGGCTACACCTTC. Its translation is CASSSRQGGYTF.